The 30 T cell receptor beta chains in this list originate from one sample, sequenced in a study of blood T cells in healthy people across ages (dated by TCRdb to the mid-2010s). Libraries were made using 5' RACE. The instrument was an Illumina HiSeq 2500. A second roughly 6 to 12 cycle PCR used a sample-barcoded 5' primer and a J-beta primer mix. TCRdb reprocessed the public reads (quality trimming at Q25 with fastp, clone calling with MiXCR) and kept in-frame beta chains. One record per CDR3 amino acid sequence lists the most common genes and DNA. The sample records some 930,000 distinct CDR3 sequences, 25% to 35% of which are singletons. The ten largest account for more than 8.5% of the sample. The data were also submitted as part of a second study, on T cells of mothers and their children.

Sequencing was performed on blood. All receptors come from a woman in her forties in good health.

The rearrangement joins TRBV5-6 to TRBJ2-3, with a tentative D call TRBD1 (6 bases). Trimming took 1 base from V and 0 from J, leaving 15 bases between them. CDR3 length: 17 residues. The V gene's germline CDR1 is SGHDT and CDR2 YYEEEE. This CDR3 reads CASSLSVRQGSTDTQYF. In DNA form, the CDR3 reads TGTGCCAGCAGCTTGTCAGTTCGGCAGGGGAGCACAGATACGCAGTATTTT. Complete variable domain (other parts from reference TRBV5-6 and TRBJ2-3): DAGVTQSPTHLIKTRGQQVTLRCSPKSGHDTVSWYQQALGQGPQFIFQYYEEEERQRGNFPDRFSGHQFPNYSSELNVNALLLGDSALYLCASSLSVRQGSTDTQYFGPGTRLTVL.

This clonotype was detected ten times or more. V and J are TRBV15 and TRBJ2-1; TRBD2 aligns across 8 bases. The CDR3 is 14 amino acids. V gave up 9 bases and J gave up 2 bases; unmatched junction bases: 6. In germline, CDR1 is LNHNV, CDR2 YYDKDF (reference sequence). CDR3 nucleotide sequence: TGTGCCACGAGTACCGGGAGGGCCTACAATGAGCAGTTCTTC. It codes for CATSTGRAYNEQFF.

The CDR3: CASRLGTLNTEAFF. The CDR3 region has the DNA TGTGCCAGCAGACTTGGGACACTGAACACTGAAGCTTTCTTT. The chain couples TRBV12-3 or TRBV12-4 to TRBJ1-1; D may be TRBD1 (6 bases). V was clipped by 6 bases and J by 0 bases, with 11 bases between them. This CDR3 is built from 14 residues.

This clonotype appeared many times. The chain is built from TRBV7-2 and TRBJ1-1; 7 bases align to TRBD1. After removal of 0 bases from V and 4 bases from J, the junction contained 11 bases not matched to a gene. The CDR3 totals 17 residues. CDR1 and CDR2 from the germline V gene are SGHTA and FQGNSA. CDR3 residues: CASSLAGSGGTRTEAFF. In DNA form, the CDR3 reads TGTGCCAGCAGCTTAGCCGGGTCAGGGGGTACACGCACTGAAGCTTTCTTT.

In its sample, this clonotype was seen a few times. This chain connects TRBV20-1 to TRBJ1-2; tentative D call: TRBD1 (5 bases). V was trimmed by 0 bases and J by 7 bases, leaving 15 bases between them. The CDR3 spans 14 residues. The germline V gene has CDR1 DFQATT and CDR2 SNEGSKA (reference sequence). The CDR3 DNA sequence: TGCAGTGCTAGAGATTCGAGAGGGGCAGGTGGCTACACCTTC. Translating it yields CSARDSRGAGGYTF.

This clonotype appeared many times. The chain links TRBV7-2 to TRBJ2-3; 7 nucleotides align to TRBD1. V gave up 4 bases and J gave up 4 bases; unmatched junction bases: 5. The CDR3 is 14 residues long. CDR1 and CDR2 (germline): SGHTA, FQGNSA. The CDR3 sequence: CASSSGQPPDTQYF. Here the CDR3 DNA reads TGTGCCAGCAGCTCGGGACAGCCCCCAGATACGCAGTATTTT. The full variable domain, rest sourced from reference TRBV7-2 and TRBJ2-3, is GAGVSQSPSNKVTEKGKDVELRCDPISGHTALYWYRQSLGQGLEFLIYFQGNSAPDKSGLPSDRFSAERTGGSVSTLTIQRTQQEDSAVYLCASSSGQPPDTQYFGPGTRLTVL.

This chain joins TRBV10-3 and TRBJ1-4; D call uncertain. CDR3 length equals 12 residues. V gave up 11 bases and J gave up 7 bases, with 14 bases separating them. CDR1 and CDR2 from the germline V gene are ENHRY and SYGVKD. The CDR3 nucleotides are TGTGCCTCCGCCCCCCAAGGTGAAAAACTGTTTTTT. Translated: CASAPQGEKLFF.

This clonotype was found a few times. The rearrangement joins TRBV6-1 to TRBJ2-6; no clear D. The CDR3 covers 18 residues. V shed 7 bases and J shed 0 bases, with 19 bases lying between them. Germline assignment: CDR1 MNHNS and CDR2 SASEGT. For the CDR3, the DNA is TGTGCCAGCATCAACCTGGGCTACTCAAGCTCTGGGGCCAACGTCCTGACTTTC. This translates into CASINLGYSSSGANVLTF.

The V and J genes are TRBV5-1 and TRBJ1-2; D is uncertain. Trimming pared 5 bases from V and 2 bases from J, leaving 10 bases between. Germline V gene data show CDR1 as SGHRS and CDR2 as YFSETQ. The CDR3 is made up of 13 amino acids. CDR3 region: CASSDAGNYGYTF. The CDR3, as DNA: TGCGCCAGCAGTGATGCGGGGAACTATGGCTACACCTTC.

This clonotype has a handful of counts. The CDR3 region is CATSDVVGAQEKLFF. CDR3 bases: TGTGCCACCAGTGATGTTGTTGGGGCGCAGGAAAAACTGTTTTTT. The V and J genes are TRBV24-1 and TRBJ1-4; weak D call: TRBD1 (5 bases). Germline V gene sequence: CDR1 KGHDR, CDR2 SFDVKD. The germline V and J ends were trimmed by 3 bases and 8 bases, with 15 bases remaining between them. The CDR3 is 15 amino acids.

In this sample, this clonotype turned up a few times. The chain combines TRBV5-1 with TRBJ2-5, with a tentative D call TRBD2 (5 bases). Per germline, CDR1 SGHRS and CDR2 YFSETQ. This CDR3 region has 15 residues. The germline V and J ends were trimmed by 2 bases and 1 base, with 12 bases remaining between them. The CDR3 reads CASSFLSDFQETQYF. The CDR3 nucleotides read TGCGCCAGCAGCTTTCTGTCGGACTTCCAAGAGACCCAGTACTTC.

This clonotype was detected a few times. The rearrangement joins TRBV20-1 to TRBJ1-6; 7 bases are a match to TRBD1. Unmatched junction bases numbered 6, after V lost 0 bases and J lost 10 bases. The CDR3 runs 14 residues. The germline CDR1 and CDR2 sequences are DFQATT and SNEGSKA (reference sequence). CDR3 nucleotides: TGCAGTGCTAGAGAGGACAGGAGAAGCTCACCCCTCCACTTT. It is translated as CSAREDRRSSPLHF.

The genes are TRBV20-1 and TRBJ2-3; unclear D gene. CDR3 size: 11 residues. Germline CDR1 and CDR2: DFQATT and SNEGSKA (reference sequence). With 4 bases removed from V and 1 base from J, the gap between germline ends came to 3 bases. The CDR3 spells CSATRTDTQYF. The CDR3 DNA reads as TGCAGTGCTACCCGCACAGATACGCAGTATTTT.

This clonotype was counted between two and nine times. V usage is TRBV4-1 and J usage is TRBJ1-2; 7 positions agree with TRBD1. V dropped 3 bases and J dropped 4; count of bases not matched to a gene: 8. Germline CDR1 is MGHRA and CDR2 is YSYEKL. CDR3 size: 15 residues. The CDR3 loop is CASSHPTGTVYGYTF. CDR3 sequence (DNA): TGCGCCAGCAGCCACCCGACAGGGACGGTCTATGGCTACACCTTC.

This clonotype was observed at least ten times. The CDR3 sequence is CASSTGQLPGETQYF. The CDR3 coding sequence is TGTGCCAGCAGTACGGGACAGCTCCCAGGCGAGACCCAGTACTTC. This rearrangement joins TRBV2 to TRBJ2-5; 7 bases align to TRBD1. Germline V gives CDR1 SNHLY, CDR2 FYNNEI. The trim removed 5 bases at V and 5 bases at J, leaving 11 bases unmatched. The CDR3 has 15 residues.

The CDR3, as DNA: TGTGCCAGCCGCGGGGGGGGCGAATGGGAGACCCAGTACTTC. It translates to CASRGGGEWETQYF. The chain links TRBV27 to TRBJ2-5, with TRBD2 matching 9 bases. The CDR3 length is 14 residues. CDR1 and CDR2 from the germline V gene are MNHEY and SMNVEV (reference sequence). With 8 bases clipped from V and 5 bases from J, the junction kept 9 bases outside the gene matches.

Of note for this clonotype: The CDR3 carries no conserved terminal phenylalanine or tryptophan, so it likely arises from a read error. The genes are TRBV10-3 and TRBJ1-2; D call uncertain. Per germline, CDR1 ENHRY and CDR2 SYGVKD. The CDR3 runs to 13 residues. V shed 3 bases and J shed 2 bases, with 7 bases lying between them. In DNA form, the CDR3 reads TGTGCCATCAGTGAACGGGTCAACTATGGCTACACCTTA. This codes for CAISERVNYGYTL.

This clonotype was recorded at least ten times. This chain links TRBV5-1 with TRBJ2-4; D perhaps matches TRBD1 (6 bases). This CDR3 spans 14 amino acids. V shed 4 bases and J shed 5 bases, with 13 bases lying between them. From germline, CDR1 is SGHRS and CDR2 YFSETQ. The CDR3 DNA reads TGCGCCAGCAGCCCCGGGACATTTGAAAACATTCAGTACTTC. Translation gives CASSPGTFENIQYF.

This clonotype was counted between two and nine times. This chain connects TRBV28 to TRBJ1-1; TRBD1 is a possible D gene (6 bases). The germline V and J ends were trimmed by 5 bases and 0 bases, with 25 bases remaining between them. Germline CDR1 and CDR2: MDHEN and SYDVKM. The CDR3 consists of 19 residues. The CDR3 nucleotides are TGTGCCAGCAGTACCCTCTGGGATAGGGGGTTCTCAATGAACACTGAAGCTTTCTTT. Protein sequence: CASSTLWDRGFSMNTEAFF.

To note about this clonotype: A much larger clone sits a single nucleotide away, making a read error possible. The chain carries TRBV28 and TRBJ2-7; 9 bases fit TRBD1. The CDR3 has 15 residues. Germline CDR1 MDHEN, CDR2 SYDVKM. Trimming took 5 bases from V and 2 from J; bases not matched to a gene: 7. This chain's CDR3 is CASSGEWTGAYEQYF. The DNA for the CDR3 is TGTGCCAGCAGTGGCGAATGGACAGGGGCCTACGAGCAGTACTTC.

The CDR3 DNA reads as TGTGCCAGCTCACCGGGACAGCGCGAGCAGTACTTC. Its protein is CASSPGQREQYF. The gene calls are TRBV18 and TRBJ2-7, with 7 bases fitting TRBD1. The germline V gene has CDR1 KGHSH and CDR2 LQKENI. The CDR3 loop spans 12 amino acids. After removal of 3 bases from V and 6 bases from J, the junction contained 2 bases not matched to a gene.

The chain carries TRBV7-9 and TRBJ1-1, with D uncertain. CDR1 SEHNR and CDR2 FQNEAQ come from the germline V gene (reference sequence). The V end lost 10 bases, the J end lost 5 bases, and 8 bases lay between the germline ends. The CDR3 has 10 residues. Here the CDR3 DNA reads TGTGCCATGGAGGATACTGAAGCTTTCTTT. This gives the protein CAMEDTEAFF.

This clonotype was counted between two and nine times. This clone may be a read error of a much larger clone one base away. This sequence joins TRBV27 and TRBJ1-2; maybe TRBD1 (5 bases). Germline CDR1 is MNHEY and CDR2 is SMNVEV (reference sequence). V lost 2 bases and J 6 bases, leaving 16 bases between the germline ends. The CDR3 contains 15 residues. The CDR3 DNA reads TGTGCCAGCAGTTTAGAGGGGCAACAAGCCCATGGCTACACCTTC. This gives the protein CASSLEGQQAHGYTF.

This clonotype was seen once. CDR3 sequence (DNA): TGTGCCAGCAGCTTAAGACCTGAGGGGATATACGAGCAGTACTTC. Its protein is CASSLRPEGIYEQYF. The chain couples TRBV7-9 to TRBJ2-7; D is perhaps TRBD1 or TRBD2 (5 bases each). V lost 2 bases and J 4 bases, leaving 15 bases between the germline ends. This CDR3 comprises 15 residues. Looked up from germline, CDR1 is SEHNR and CDR2 is FQNEAQ (reference sequence).

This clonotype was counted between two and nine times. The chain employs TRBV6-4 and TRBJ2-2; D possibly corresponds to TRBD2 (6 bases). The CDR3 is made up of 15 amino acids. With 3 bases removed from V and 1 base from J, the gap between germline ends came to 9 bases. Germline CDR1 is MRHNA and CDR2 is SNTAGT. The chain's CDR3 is CASSEGGENTGELFF. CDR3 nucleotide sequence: TGTGCCAGCAGTGAGGGGGGAGAGAACACCGGGGAGCTGTTTTTT.

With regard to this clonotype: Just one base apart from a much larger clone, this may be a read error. The CDR3 loop reads CASSLETGFYEQFF. As DNA, the CDR3 is TGTGCCAGCAGTTTAGAGACAGGGTTCTACGAGCAGTTCTTC. The chain has TRBV12-3 or TRBV12-4 and TRBJ2-1; 7 nucleotides agree with TRBD1. V lost 1 base to trimming and J lost 10 bases; unmatched junction nucleotides: 7. CDR3 length: 14 amino acids.

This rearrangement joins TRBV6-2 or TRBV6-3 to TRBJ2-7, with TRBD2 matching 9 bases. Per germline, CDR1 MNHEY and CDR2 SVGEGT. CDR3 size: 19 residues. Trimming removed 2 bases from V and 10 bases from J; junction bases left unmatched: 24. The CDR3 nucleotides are TGTGCCAGCAGTTACGATGGGAGCGGGGGGCCACGGGGGCAAGAGGCCCAGTACTTC. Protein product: CASSYDGSGGPRGQEAQYF.

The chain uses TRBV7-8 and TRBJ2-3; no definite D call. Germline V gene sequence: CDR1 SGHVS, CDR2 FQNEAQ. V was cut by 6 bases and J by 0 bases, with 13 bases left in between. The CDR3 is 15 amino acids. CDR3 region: CASRLTKTSTDTQYF. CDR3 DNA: TGTGCCAGCAGGTTAACAAAGACTAGCACAGATACGCAGTATTTT.

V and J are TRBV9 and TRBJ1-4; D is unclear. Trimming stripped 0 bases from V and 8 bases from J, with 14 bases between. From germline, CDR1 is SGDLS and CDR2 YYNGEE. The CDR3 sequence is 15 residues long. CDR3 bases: TGTGCCAGCAGCGTAGCGGCAGTTGCTGGCGAAAAACTGTTTTTT. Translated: CASSVAAVAGEKLFF.

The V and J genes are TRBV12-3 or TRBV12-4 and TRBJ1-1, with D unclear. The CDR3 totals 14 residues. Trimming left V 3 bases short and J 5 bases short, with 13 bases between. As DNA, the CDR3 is TGTGCCAGCAGTTTTGGCATCCCGGGAACTGAAGCTTTCTTT. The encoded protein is CASSFGIPGTEAFF.